This record covers a single TCR beta chain. Antigen specificity is unknown. CDR3 length equals 15 residues. Germline V gene sequence: CDR1 MGHRA, CDR2 YSYEKL. The V segment lost 5 bases and the J segment 3 bases; nucleotides outside the gene matches: 8. Via MiXCR, TCRdb re-called the reads, giving one row per CDR3 protein. There are roughly 920,000 distinct CDR3 sequences in the sample; 30% to 40% occur only once, and over 13% lies in the top ten. The data are from a study of T cell repertoires in cytomegalovirus infection. Study-wide findings and caveats: Identification of carriers of CMV plus the relevant HLA was achieved through cumulative public TCR beta family frequency.

The gene calls are TRBV4-1 and TRBJ2-3; 7 bases align to TRBD1. Source: cultured CD8+ T cells from PBMCs, taken from culture after CMV antigen stimulation. This receptor was identified in a human donor in good health (CMV status not recorded). Some clones in this sample may be carry-over from other donors' samples. The CDR3 region is CASSYHRDSTDTQYF. DNA for the CDR3: TGCGCCAGCAGCTACCACAGGGACAGTACAGATACGCAGTATTTT.